A single sample gave rise to the 26 T cell receptor beta chains below, sequenced in a study of T cell responses to AZD1222 COVID-19 vaccine. Profiling relied on immunoSEQ multiplex PCR, and the TCRdb table lists in-frame clones only, not all of them. The sample lists about 130,000 clones, about 85% occurring once. This specimen consisted of peripheral blood, obtained on day 0 of AZD1222 vaccination. The receptors shown here come from an adult in good health.

This clone was detected once. The V and J genes are TRBV9 and TRBJ2-7; D is ambiguous. The CDR3 extends over 16 amino acids. V shed 0 bases and J shed 2 bases, with 15 bases lying between them. Germline-derived CDR1 and CDR2 are SGDLS and YYNGEE. The DNA of the CDR3 is TGTGCCAGCAGCGTAGGGGTCAGCGCTTCGCCCTACGAGCAGTACTTC. It is translated as CASSVGVSASPYEQYF.

The genes are TRBV7-2 and TRBJ1-5; 7 bases are a match to TRBD1. The CDR3 has 16 amino acids. The V and J ends lost 2 bases and 6 bases, in that order; junction bases with no gene match: 10. Germline V CDR1 and CDR2: SGHTA, FQGNSA. The CDR3 loop is CASSLNRQGGGQPQHF. As DNA, the CDR3 is TGTGCCAGCAGCTTAAATCGACAGGGTGGGGGTCAGCCCCAGCATTTT.

A single count supports this clone. This chain links TRBV7-3 with TRBJ2-1, with 12 bases lining up with TRBD1. The length of the CDR3 is 15 residues. Germline CDR1 is SGHTA and CDR2 is FQGTGA. The junction had 3 bases not matched to a gene; V was cut back by 2 bases and J by 7 bases. CDR3 in amino acids: CASSLGGQGANEQFF. In nucleotides, the CDR3 is TGTGCCAGCAGCTTAGGGGGACAGGGGGCGAATGAGCAGTTCTTC. The full variable domain, with the rest looked up from reference TRBV7-3 and TRBJ2-1, is GAGVSQTPSNKVTEKGKYVELRCDPISGHTALYWYRQSLGQGPEFLIYFQGTGAADDSGLPNDRFFAVRPEGSVSTLKIQRTERGDSAVYLCASSLGGQGANEQFFGPGTRLTVL.

J is TRBJ2-7 and V is TRBV20-1; D ambiguous. Germline V gene sequence: CDR1 DFQATT, CDR2 SNEGSKA (reference sequence). V gave up 4 bases and J gave up 3 bases, with 4 bases separating them. The CDR3 consists of 10 residues. The CDR3 nucleotides are TGCAGTGCTAAATTCTACGAGCAGTACTTC. It yields the protein CSAKFYEQYF.

The chain has TRBV2 and TRBJ2-7, with D maybe TRBD2 (6 bases). Germline assignment: CDR1 SNHLY and CDR2 FYNNEI. Trimming left V 6 bases short and J 7 bases short, with 22 bases between. This CDR3 region has 15 residues. The CDR3 nucleotides are TGTGCCAGCAGGGCGGGTAGCGGCCCTCTACTAGAGCAGTACTTC. It codes for CASRAGSGPLLEQYF.

The chain combines TRBV5-6 with TRBJ1-3; no reliable D call. CDR1 is SGHDT, CDR2 YYEEEE, per germline. V lost 4 bases and J lost 0, with 14 bases in between. This CDR3 has 16 residues. The CDR3 loop is CASSPWVSNSGNTIYF. DNA for the CDR3: TGTGCCAGCAGCCCCTGGGTGTCCAACTCTGGAAACACCATATATTTT.

This clone was observed a single time. CDR3: CASSLGSLIGGGELFF. CDR3 bases: TGCGCCAGCAGCTTGGGGTCCCTGATCGGGGGCGGGGAGCTGTTTTTT. The chain carries TRBV5-1 and TRBJ2-2; D is possibly TRBD2 (6 bases). This CDR3 is built from 16 residues. Germline values: CDR1 SGHRS, CDR2 YFSETQ. Trimming pared 0 bases from V and 7 bases from J, leaving 16 bases between.

The rearrangement uses TRBV12-3 or TRBV12-4 and TRBJ2-7; D perhaps matches TRBD2 (6 bases). CDR3 length: 12 amino acids. Trimming took off 7 bases at V and 5 bases at J, with 12 bases between the two ends. The CDR3 region has the DNA TGTGCCAGCACAAATCGGGGGAACGAGCAGTACTTC. Translated: CASTNRGNEQYF.

The chain uses TRBV11-2 and TRBJ1-1; maybe TRBD1 (5 bases). The CDR3 extends over 16 amino acids. The germline V gene encodes CDR1 SGHAT and CDR2 FQNNGV. Deletions cut 5 bases from V and 0 bases from J, with 16 bases between. The CDR3 coding sequence is TGTGCCAGCAGCCGGTCGGATGGGGGGATGAACACTGAAGCTTTCTTT. Translation gives CASSRSDGGMNTEAFF.

The chain joins TRBV18 to TRBJ2-2; 14 bases fit TRBD2. With V trimmed by 2 bases and J by 5 bases, 1 base remained unmatched. This CDR3 spans 16 amino acids. CDR1 and CDR2 from the germline V gene are KGHSH and LQKENI. Here the CDR3 DNA reads TGTGCCAGCTCACCAGGGACTAGCGGGAGTACCGGGGAGCTGTTTTTT. As protein: CASSPGTSGSTGELFF.

The chain is built from TRBV27 and TRBJ2-7; 9 positions match TRBD1. The V and J ends lost 0 bases and 5 bases, in that order; junction bases with no gene match: 8. The CDR3 loop spans 16 amino acids. Germline V CDR1 and CDR2: MNHEY, SMNVEV (reference sequence). CDR3 coding DNA: TGTGCCAGCAGTTTATCTCGGACAGGGGCTCGTGACGAGCAGTACTTC. Translation: CASSLSRTGARDEQYF.

This sequence joins TRBV7-9 and TRBJ1-1, with D maybe TRBD1 (6 bases). This CDR3 is 14 amino acids long. The germline V gene has CDR1 SEHNR and CDR2 FQNEAQ (reference sequence). The ends were cut back, 5 bases at V and 0 bases at J, with 10 bases in the middle. CDR3 amino acids: CASSPTGMNTEAFF. The DNA of the CDR3 is TGTGCCAGCAGCCCTACAGGGATGAACACTGAAGCTTTCTTT. Variable domain in full (rest from reference TRBV7-9 and TRBJ1-1): DTGVSQNPRHKITKRGQNVTFRCDPISEHNRLYWYRQTLGQGPEFLTYFQNEAQLEKSRLLSDRFSAERPKGSFSTLEIQRTEQGDSAMYLCASSPTGMNTEAFFGQGTRLTVV.

As for this clone: Other nucleotide sequences from this sample produce the same CDR3. The V gene is TRBV5-5, the J gene TRBJ2-5, with no clear D. The germline gives CDR1 SGHKS, CDR2 YYEKEE (reference sequence). Trimming took off 4 bases at V and 2 bases at J, with 12 bases between the two ends. The CDR3 contains 14 residues. The CDR3 loop is CASSPVAGQETQYF. The CDR3 nucleotides are TGTGCCAGCAGCCCCGTGGCAGGTCAAGAGACCCAGTACTTC.

The chain uses TRBV24-1 and TRBJ2-2, with TRBD2 matching 11 bases. With V trimmed by 5 bases and J by 6 bases, 7 bases remained unmatched. This CDR3 is built from 16 residues. Germline CDR1 KGHDR, CDR2 SFDVKD. The CDR3 coding sequence is TGTGCCACCAGTGGACTAGCGGGGCTCGACGCCGGGGAGCTGTTTTTT. It yields the protein CATSGLAGLDAGELFF.

The chain combines TRBV6-2 or TRBV6-3 with TRBJ1-1; D is possibly TRBD1 (5 bases). The V gene's germline CDR1 is MNHEY and CDR2 SVGEGT. CDR3 length: 13 residues. Trimming stripped 2 bases from V and 9 bases from J, with 13 bases between. CDR3 coding DNA: TGTGCCAGCAGTTACGGGGCAGTGCCTAAAGCTTTCTTT. Its translation is CASSYGAVPKAFF.

This rearrangement joins TRBV3-1 (or the pseudogene TRBV3-2) to TRBJ2-7, with 14 bases fitting TRBD2. CDR1 LGHDT and CDR2 YNNKEL come from the germline V gene (reference sequence). The CDR3 consists of 17 residues. The V and J ends lost 4 bases and 2 bases, in that order; junction bases with no gene match: 7. The chain's CDR3 is CASSPGLAGGTAYEQYF. CDR3 nucleotide sequence: TGTGCCAGCAGCCCAGGACTAGCGGGAGGTACCGCCTACGAGCAGTACTTC.

This rearrangement joins TRBV5-5 to TRBJ2-7; no definite D call. V lost 3 bases, J lost 0 bases, and 13 bases lay in between. CDR3 length equals 15 residues. The germline V gene has CDR1 SGHKS and CDR2 YYEKEE (reference sequence). The CDR3 DNA is TGTGCCAGCAGCTCCGACTGGGTCTCCTCCTACGAGCAGTACTTC. It translates to CASSSDWVSSYEQYF. Variable domain in full (rest from reference TRBV5-5 and TRBJ2-7): DAGVTQSPTHLIKTRGQQVTLRCSPISGHKSVSWYQQVLGQGPQFIFQYYEKEERGRGNFPDRFSARQFPNYSSELNVNALLLGDSALYLCASSSDWVSSYEQYFGPGTRLTVT.

This chain joins TRBV18 and TRBJ1-4, with D perhaps matching TRBD1 (6 bases). Germline V gene sequence: CDR1 KGHSH, CDR2 LQKENI. V was shortened by 5 bases and J by 5 bases, with 18 bases between the two germline ends. This CDR3 contains 16 residues. This CDR3 reads CASSALQQGSNEKLFF. The DNA for the CDR3 is TGTGCCAGCTCAGCCCTTCAACAGGGCTCGAATGAAAAACTGTTTTTT.

The chain carries TRBV5-1 and TRBJ1-2; 8 nucleotides agree with TRBD1. The CDR3 contains 14 residues. Germline CDR1 and CDR2: SGHRS and YFSETQ. J gave up 7 bases and V 5 bases, and 10 bases lay outside the gene matches. CDR3 loop: CASSPNRGWFGYTF. The DNA for the CDR3 is TGCGCCAGCAGTCCCAACAGGGGGTGGTTTGGCTACACCTTC.

The chain recombines TRBV19 with TRBJ2-3, with 15 bases identical to TRBD2. The CDR3 covers 18 residues. The germline gives CDR1 LNHDA, CDR2 SQIVND (reference sequence). J gave up 2 bases and V 4 bases, and 7 bases lay outside the gene matches. The CDR3 loop is CASSTGLAGGEFTDTQYF. The CDR3 DNA is TGTGCCAGTAGTACGGGACTAGCGGGGGGAGAATTCACAGATACGCAGTATTTT.

The genes are TRBV7-6 and TRBJ2-1, with 7 bases aligning to TRBD2. The CDR3 length is 19 residues. Unmatched junction bases numbered 16, after V lost 5 bases and J lost 0 bases. The germline gives CDR1 SGHVS, CDR2 FNYEAQ. CDR3 bases: TGTGCCAGCAGCGCACCGGGGGGAGGGGACGTAGACTCCTACAATGAGCAGTTCTTC. It specifies CASSAPGGGDVDSYNEQFF.

The rearrangement joins TRBV6-5 to TRBJ1-5, with 7 bases matching TRBD1. The CDR3 covers 15 residues. CDR1 is MNHEY, CDR2 SVGAGI, per germline. With V trimmed by 6 bases and J by 4 bases, 9 bases remained unmatched. CDR3: CASSPTGARNQPQHF. In nucleotides, the CDR3 is TGTGCCAGCAGCCCCACAGGGGCTAGGAATCAGCCCCAGCATTTT.

A few counts support this clone. The chain employs TRBV19 and TRBJ2-7, with 9 bases fitting TRBD1. The CDR3 spans 14 residues. CDR1 is LNHDA, CDR2 SQIVND, per germline (reference sequence). V trimming: 4 bases; J trimming: 2 bases; junction bases outside the gene matches: 3. In nucleotides, the CDR3 is TGTGCCAGTAGTACCGGGACAGGGACCTACGAGCAGTACTTC. Translation gives CASSTGTGTYEQYF.

This chain connects TRBV5-4 to TRBJ1-1; the D is unclear. The CDR3 loop spans 15 amino acids. Germline V CDR1 and CDR2: SGHNT, YYREEE (reference sequence). With 1 base removed from V and 3 bases from J, the gap between germline ends came to 13 bases. The CDR3 DNA follows: TGTGCCAGCAGCTTGAGACAAAACAGTTACACTGAAGCTTTCTTT. Translating gives CASSLRQNSYTEAFF.

The chain's CDR3 is CSVERETEQFF. In DNA, the CDR3 is TGCAGCGTAGAGCGGGAGACCGAGCAGTTCTTC. The genes are TRBV29-1 and TRBJ2-1; TRBD2 matches 8 bases. Germline assignment: CDR1 SQVTM and CDR2 ANQGSEA. V lost 6 bases to trimming and J lost 10 bases; unmatched junction nucleotides: 5. The CDR3 runs to 11 residues.

As DNA, the CDR3 is TGTGCCAGCAGCTTGAAGGGGGCGGATACGCAGTATTTT. It is translated as CASSLKGADTQYF. V gene TRBV7-9 combines with J gene TRBJ2-3; 7 positions agree with TRBD1. The germline gives CDR1 SEHNR, CDR2 FQNEAQ (reference sequence). V dropped 3 bases and J dropped 6; count of bases not matched to a gene: 3. This CDR3 comprises 13 residues.